This T cell receptor beta chain was identified in a study of cytomegalovirus exposure and HLA in healthy donors (TCRdb year 2017). Study-wide context: An earlier analysis of approximately 640 of the donors reported more than 250 Gb of sequence data and some 120 million unique TCR beta sequences from roughly 200 million T cells. An early release that covered about 600 HLA-typed donors contained about 300 gigabases of sequencing data and 70 million to 100 million unique TCR sequences. The genetic ancestry cluster associated with self-reported Caucasian donors included about 84% of the approximately 400 genotyped donors. The study aimed to test whether signatures of past pathogen exposure could be identified by cataloging public T cell receptors. The T cell repertoires of under 700 subjects were profiled by immunosequencing and related to cytomegalovirus serostatus. Besides the first cohort of around 700 subjects, a separate validation cohort made up of 120 different subjects was used. High-throughput TCR immunosequencing, statistical association of individual TCRs with disease status, and machine learning were combined to predict cytomegalovirus infection status. A later analysis re-analyzed previously published TCR beta repertoires from several hundred donors and added high-resolution HLA genotyping to study TCR occurrence patterns. Rather than using new phenotypic data, the later analysis identified candidate immune exposures from TCR beta sequences and from how often those sequences occurred across donors. In an earlier analysis of 587 of the donors, high-throughput TCR beta sequencing was used to judge whether each TCR beta V gene segment behaved as functional or pseudogenic. Donor age, sex, ethnicity and CMV serostatus were compiled together with the repertoire data. In a later genetic analysis, genome-wide SNP genotypes for about three fifths of the roughly 670 donors were used, and that subset was treated as a discovery cohort. All discovery cohort repertoires had been generated using a single sequencing platform. Class I and class II HLA loci were covered by the typing at four-digit resolution. Typing coverage differed by locus: A, B, C, DRB1 and DQB1 were typed in about 620-640 donors, DQA1 in approximately 520, DPA1 in some 570, and DPB1 in around 440. Because of strong linkage in the cohort, 5 or 6 DR-DQ haplotypes were treated as single units for association and clustering. Across approximately 400 genotyped donors of the cohort, an average of 235,054 unique TCR beta nucleotide sequences per donor were sequenced, and 15% to 20% of those sequences were non-productive.

The cohort comprised more than 550 healthy bone marrow donors. At the time of sampling, all cohort members were nominally healthy, though unrecorded immune exposures were likely present. The donor was CMV seropositive and was included in the group of approximately 310 seropositive cohort members. A peripheral blood sample was collected from each donor, and TCR beta sequencing was performed on peripheral blood mononuclear cells. Genomic DNA extraction from the blood cell samples was performed with the Qiagen DNeasy Blood Extraction Kit. The protocol used for the library was the immunoSEQ multiplex PCR assay. For the multiplex PCR, a mixture combining 60 forward primers for TCR Vbeta segments and 13 reverse primers for TCR Jbeta segments was used. The CDR3 region of rearranged TCR beta genes was amplified from genomic DNA with a multiplex PCR assay. The Illumina HiSeq System was used to sequence the amplified TCR beta libraries as 87-base-pair reads. As for the original processing: A later analysis counted approximately 76 million unique TCR beta chains across the 690 or so repertoires, and 9 million to 14 million of these chains were shared by at least two donors. Raw reads were error-corrected and collapsed into unique sequences with a nearest-neighbor algorithm that merged closely related sequences to remove PCR and sequencing errors. Alignment of CDR3 sequences to IMGT reference sequences was used to assign V, D and J gene segments. For a sequence to be retained, a match of at least six nucleotides was required to both a V gene segment and a J gene segment. Rearrangements were classified as productive when the CDR3 lacked stop codons and remained in frame with V and J, and all other rearrangements were classified as non-productive. CDR3 was defined according to IMGT convention as the region running from the second conserved V-encoded cysteine to the conserved J-encoded phenylalanine. Sequences without an unambiguous match to a single V gene segment were excluded from the earlier analysis of about 600 of the donors. An earlier analysis of fewer than 750 of the donors called V segments functional above 56.7% productive rearrangements and segregating when the between-donor standard deviation exceeded 5%. A statistical classification framework was built to diagnose cytomegalovirus status from the catalog of TCR beta chain sequences. In a later analysis, V and J genes were assigned by comparing TCR nucleotide sequences against IMGT/GENE-DB human TR gene sequences. In a later analysis, CDR3 sequences and most-parsimonious VDJ recombination scenarios were assigned using the TCRdist pipeline. A later analysis defined each TCR beta chain by its CDR3 amino acid sequence plus V-gene family, and excluded reads lacking a unique V-gene family. To address suspected cross-contamination and a sequencing artifact, a later analysis removed over 500 highly shared, low-generation-probability nucleotide sequences. For each public chain, a later analysis derived a clonal expansion index from normalized ranks of inferred template counts within each repertoire. In a later analysis, generation probabilities were computed with a VDJ recombination model fitted to out-of-frame rearrangements, and the resulting probabilities were checked against IGoR. In a later analysis, hypergeometric tests were used to score TCR-TCR, TCR-HLA and TCR-CMV co-occurrence, with a repertoire-size bias correction applied to TCR pairs. In a later analysis, false discovery rates were estimated by permuting HLA or CMV assignments 20 times. In a later analysis, co-occurring TCRs were grouped with DBSCAN, and TCRdist sequence similarity was added when clustering was performed within HLA-allele-positive subsets. Repertoires with fewer than 30,000 or more than 120,000 public chains were left out of co-occurrence clustering, as were a few repertoires with anomalous nucleotide sharing. Not all clones reach the TCRdb copy of this immuneACCESS table, which keeps in-frame sequences only. Checked studies attribute under half of the gap to unresolved V genes and leave the rest unexplained. That table gives V, J and clone size, and the DNA gave D and trimming. The sample profile shows approximately 59,000 clones; almost 70% of them were found once. The top ten clonotypes cover 15% to 20% of the sample.

According to the germline V gene (reference sequence), CDR1 reads MNHEY and CDR2 reads SMNVEV. Clipping removes 6 bases from V and 4 bases from J, with 11 as the unmatched junction base count. The CDR3 starts with the cysteine, ends with the phenylalanine, and has 16 residues. Only the CDR3 DNA stays, 48 bases, in frame from base 1. Comments on this clone: The antigen it binds to is not known. No quality values exist for individual bases; no much larger clone is one base distant.

What the research found in general, with its limitations: In both the original and validation cohorts, the classifier was reported to diagnose cytomegalovirus status with high specificity and sensitivity. Most TCR sequences were seen in very few donors, while some public TCRs were found in many individuals. A total of 150 to 200 TCR beta chains were listed by the study as associated with cytomegalovirus. A cluster of highly shared sequence variants was judged likely to represent a technical artifact of the sequencing pipeline. Some 16 rarely observed V segments, including chromosome 9 orphons, were excluded from the earlier analysis of several hundred of the donors because counts were too low. A later analysis reported that several top co-occurrence clusters appeared linked to parvovirus B19, influenza, CMV and Epstein-Barr virus. The 87-base-pair reads could not distinguish some IMGT-functional V segments, including TRBV6-2 and TRBV6-3, so those segments were excluded. Most CMV-associated TCR beta chains appeared to be HLA-restricted in a later analysis, and the HLA associations seemed to be driven largely by CMV exposure. In a later genetic analysis, a missense DCLRE1C variant was associated with V-gene and J-gene trimming of TCR beta chains, and the association was replicated in an independent cohort. In this cohort, only TCR beta chains were sequenced, and detectable features were limited by the absence of alpha or paired-chain data. A further reported finding was that TCR beta sequences accurately predicted the HLA-A and HLA-B alleles for most subjects in the first cohort. Linkage disequilibrium might explain the correlated functional status among segregating V segments, but an unknown experimental factor could not be excluded. In a later analysis, the rate of TCR association differed among HLA loci, with DRB1 alleles having the most associated TCRs and HLA-C alleles having the fewest. It was suggested by the authors that the approach could potentially be generalized to other disease states and immunological phenotypes. Because HLA typing was unavailable for some donors at each locus, only the typed subset was used in association tests. Broadly in line with IMGT annotations, most TCR beta V segments showed up in productive rearrangements about 90% or about 30% of the time in an earlier analysis of a few hundred of the donors. For the cohort, immune exposure information was limited to CMV serostatus. In a later analysis, HLA-associated TCR beta chains were found to be more clonally expanded and to have lower generation probabilities than equally common non-associated chains. Strong co-occurrence of HLA alleles, especially DR and DQ, made assigning TCR associations to individual alleles difficult. Presence/absence analyses assumed roughly uniform sequencing depth across donors, an assumption that may not hold. A few of the identified cytomegalovirus-associated TCR beta chains were confirmed in vitro to be specific for cytomegalovirus antigens. In a later genetic analysis, fewer N-insertions in productive TCRs were reported among donors in an Asian-associated ancestry cluster than the roughly 700-donor mean. Specific HLA alleles were associated with some 15,000 TCR beta sequences at a false discovery rate of 0.05 in a later analysis.

This clonotype originated in a middle-aged man in good health and CMV-seropositive. Source material: PBMCs. The sequence joins TRBV27 to TRBJ2-5; the central 10 bases match TRBD1. Read as DNA, the sequence is TGTGCCAGCAGCAGGACAGGGGGAGGGAACACAGAGACCCAGTACTTC. It codes for CASSRTGGGNTETQYF.